This T cell receptor (beta chain) is drawn from a study of shared clonotypes between healthy human individuals. Points on this clone: What it binds is not known.

Overall study results and limits: Generally, naive subsets came out with larger estimated richness than memory subsets. Shared clonotypes across all four donors exceeded non-shared ones in generation probability.

TCRdb keeps only in-frame clones here, not all; method: immunoSEQ multiplex PCR. Among roughly 1,500,000 clones, nearly 99% were seen once, and the ten largest hold about 0.4%. The study enrolled healthy HIV-negative adults without recent acute infections or vaccinations as donors. The authors divided CD4+ cells into CD45RA+ naive and CD45RA-negative memory subsets. Between the trimmed V and J ends, which lost 6 bases and 4 bases, there was a span of 18 bases. Germline V gene sequence: CDR1 MNHEY, CDR2 SVGAGI. The CDR3 covers 15 residues. This receptor was taken from a man aged 25-40 years in good health. The sequencing sample was made of naive CD4+ T cells sorted from blood. The subset here: CD45RA+ positively selected. The rearrangement uses TRBV6-5 and TRBJ1-1; no firm D call. The CDR3 sequence: CASRPDIREGTEAFF. The CDR3 bases are TGTGCCAGCAGACCCGACATAAGGGAGGGCACTGAAGCTTTCTTT.